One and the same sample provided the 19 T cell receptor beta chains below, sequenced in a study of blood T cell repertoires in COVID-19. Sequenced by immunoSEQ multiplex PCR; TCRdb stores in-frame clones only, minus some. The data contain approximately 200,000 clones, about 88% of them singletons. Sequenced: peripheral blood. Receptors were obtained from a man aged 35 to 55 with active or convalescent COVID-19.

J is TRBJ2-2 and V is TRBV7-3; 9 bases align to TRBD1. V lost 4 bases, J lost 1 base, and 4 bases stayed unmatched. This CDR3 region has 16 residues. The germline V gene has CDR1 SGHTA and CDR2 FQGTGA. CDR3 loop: CASSSSTGGNTGELFF. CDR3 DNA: TGTGCCAGCAGCTCCTCGACAGGGGGGAACACCGGGGAGCTGTTTTTT.

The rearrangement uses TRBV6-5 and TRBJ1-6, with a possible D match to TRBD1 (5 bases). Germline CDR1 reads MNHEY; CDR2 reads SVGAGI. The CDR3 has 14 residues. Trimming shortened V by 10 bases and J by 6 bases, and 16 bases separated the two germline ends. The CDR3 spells CATGGVLFNSPLHF. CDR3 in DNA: TGTGCCACCGGGGGGGTTTTGTTTAATTCACCCCTCCACTTT.

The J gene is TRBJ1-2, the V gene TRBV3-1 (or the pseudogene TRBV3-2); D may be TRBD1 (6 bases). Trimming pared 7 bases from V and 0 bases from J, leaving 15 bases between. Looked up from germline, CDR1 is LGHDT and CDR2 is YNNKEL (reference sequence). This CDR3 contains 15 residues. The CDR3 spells CASTSRQAANYGYTF. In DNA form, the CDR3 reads TGTGCCAGCACCTCTCGACAGGCTGCTAACTATGGCTACACCTTC.

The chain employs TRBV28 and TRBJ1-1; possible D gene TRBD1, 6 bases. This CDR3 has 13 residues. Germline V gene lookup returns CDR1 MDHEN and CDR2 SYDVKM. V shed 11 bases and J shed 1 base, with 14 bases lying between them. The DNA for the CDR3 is TGTGCCGGACGCGACAGGTGGAACACTGAAGCTTTCTTT. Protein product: CAGRDRWNTEAFF. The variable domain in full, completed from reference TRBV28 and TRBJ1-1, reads DVKVTQSSRYLVKRTGEKVFLECVQDMDHENMFWYRQDPGLGLRLIYFSYDVKMKEKGDIPEGYSVSREKKERFSLILESASTNQTSMYLCAGRDRWNTEAFFGQGTRLTVV.

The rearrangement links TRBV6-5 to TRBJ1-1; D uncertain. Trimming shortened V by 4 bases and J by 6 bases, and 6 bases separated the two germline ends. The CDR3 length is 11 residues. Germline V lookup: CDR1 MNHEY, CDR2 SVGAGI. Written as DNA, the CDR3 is TGTGCCAGCAGTTTCCGGGCTGAAGCTTTCTTT. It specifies CASSFRAEAFF.

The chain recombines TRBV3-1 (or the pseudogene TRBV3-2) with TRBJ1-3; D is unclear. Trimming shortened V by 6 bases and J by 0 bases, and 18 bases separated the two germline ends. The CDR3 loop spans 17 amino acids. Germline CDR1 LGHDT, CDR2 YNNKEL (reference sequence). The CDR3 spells CASSTLRGQSSGNTIYF. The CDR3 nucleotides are TGTGCCAGCAGTACCCTTCGAGGCCAGAGCTCTGGAAACACCATATATTTT.

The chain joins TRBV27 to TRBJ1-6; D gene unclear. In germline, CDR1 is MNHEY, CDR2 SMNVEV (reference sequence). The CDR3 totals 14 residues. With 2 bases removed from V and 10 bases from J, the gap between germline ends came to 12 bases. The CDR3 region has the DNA TGTGCCAGCAGTTTACTGCAGGCAAGGTCACCCCTCCACTTT. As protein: CASSLLQARSPLHF.

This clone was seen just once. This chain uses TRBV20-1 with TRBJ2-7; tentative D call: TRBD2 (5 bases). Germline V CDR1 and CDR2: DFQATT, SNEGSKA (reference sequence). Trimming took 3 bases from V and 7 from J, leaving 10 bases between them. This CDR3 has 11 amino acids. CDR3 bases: TGCAGTGCTAGCCCCCCGGGAGAGCAGTACTTC. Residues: CSASPPGEQYF.

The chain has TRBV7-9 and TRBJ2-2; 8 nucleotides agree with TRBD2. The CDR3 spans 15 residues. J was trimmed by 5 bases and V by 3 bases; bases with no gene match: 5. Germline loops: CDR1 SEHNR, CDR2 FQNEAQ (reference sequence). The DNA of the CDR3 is TGTGCCAGCAGCTTCACTAGCGGAGCTACCGGGGAGCTGTTTTTT. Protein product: CASSFTSGATGELFF.

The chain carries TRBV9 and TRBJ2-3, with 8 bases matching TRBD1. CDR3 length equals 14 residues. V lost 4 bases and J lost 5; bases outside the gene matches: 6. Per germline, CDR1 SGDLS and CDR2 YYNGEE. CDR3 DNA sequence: TGTGCCAGCAGCTTGGACAGGGTGCTAGATACGCAGTATTTT. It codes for CASSLDRVLDTQYF.

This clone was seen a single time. CDR3: CASSLSGGITDTQYF. CDR3 nucleotides: TGCGCCAGCAGCTTAAGCGGGGGGATCACAGATACGCAGTATTTT. This chain connects TRBV5-1 to TRBJ2-3; 9 bases fit TRBD2. The CDR3 extends over 15 amino acids. V trimming: 2 bases; J trimming: 2 bases; junction bases outside the gene matches: 3. Germline loops: CDR1 SGHRS, CDR2 YFSETQ.

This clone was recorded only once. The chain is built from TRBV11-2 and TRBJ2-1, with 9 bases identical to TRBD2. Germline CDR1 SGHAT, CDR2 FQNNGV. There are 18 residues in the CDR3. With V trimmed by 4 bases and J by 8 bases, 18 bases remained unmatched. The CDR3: CASSSAEGALAGLDEQFF. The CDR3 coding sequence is TGTGCCAGCAGCTCAGCGGAGGGGGCGCTAGCGGGATTGGATGAGCAGTTCTTC.

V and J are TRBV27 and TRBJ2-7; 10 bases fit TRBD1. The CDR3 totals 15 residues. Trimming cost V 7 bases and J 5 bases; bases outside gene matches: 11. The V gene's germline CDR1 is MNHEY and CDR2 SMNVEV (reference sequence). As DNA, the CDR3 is TGTGCCAGCAATCCGGGACAGGGGTTCGGGAACGAGCAGTACTTC. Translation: CASNPGQGFGNEQYF.

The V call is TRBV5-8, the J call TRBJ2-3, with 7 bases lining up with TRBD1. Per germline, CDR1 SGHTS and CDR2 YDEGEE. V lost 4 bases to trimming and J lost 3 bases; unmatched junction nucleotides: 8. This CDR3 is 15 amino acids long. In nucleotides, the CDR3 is TGTGCCAGCAGCCAAGGGACAGTGGGTACAGATACGCAGTATTTT. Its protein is CASSQGTVGTDTQYF.

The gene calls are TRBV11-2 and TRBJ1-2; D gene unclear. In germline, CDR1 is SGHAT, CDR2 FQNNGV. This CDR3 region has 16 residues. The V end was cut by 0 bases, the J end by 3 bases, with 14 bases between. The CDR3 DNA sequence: TGTGCCAGCAGCTTAGATCTTGCGGGGAGTGACTATGGCTACACCTTC. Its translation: CASSLDLAGSDYGYTF.

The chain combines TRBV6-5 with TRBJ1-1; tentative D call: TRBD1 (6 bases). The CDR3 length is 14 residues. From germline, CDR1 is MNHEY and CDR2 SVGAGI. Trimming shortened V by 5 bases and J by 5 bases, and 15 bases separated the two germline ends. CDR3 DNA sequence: TGTGCCAGCAGTCAGCAGTGGGGGCCGACTGAAGCTTTCTTT. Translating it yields CASSQQWGPTEAFF.

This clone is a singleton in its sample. The CDR3 loop is CASSLRGLVYEQYF. The DNA of the CDR3 is TGTGCCAGCAGTCTCAGGGGGCTAGTCTACGAGCAGTACTTC. J is TRBJ2-7 and V is TRBV2; 8 bases are a match to TRBD1. The CDR3 covers 14 residues. V lost 5 bases to trimming and J lost 3 bases; unmatched junction nucleotides: 6. Germline-derived CDR1 and CDR2 are SNHLY and FYNNEI.

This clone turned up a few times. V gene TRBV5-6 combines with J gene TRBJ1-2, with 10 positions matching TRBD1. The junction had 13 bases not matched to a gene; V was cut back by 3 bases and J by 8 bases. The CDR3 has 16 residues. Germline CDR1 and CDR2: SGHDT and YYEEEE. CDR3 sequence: CASSSDRGPSEYGYTF. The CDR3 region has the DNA TGTGCCAGCAGCTCTGACAGGGGGCCATCTGAATACGGCTACACCTTC. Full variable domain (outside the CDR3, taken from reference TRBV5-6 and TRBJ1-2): DAGVTQSPTHLIKTRGQQVTLRCSPKSGHDTVSWYQQALGQGPQFIFQYYEEEERQRGNFPDRFSGHQFPNYSSELNVNALLLGDSALYLCASSSDRGPSEYGYTFGSGTRLTVV.

CDR3 residues: CASSARPGLNNEQFF. The CDR3, as DNA: TGTGCCAGCAGCGCCCGCCCCGGACTGAACAATGAGCAGTTCTTC. The chain carries TRBV9 and TRBJ2-1, with a weak D call TRBD2 (5 bases). Germline CDR1 and CDR2: SGDLS and YYNGEE. V lost 3 bases and J 5 bases, leaving 15 bases between the germline ends. The CDR3 loop spans 15 amino acids.